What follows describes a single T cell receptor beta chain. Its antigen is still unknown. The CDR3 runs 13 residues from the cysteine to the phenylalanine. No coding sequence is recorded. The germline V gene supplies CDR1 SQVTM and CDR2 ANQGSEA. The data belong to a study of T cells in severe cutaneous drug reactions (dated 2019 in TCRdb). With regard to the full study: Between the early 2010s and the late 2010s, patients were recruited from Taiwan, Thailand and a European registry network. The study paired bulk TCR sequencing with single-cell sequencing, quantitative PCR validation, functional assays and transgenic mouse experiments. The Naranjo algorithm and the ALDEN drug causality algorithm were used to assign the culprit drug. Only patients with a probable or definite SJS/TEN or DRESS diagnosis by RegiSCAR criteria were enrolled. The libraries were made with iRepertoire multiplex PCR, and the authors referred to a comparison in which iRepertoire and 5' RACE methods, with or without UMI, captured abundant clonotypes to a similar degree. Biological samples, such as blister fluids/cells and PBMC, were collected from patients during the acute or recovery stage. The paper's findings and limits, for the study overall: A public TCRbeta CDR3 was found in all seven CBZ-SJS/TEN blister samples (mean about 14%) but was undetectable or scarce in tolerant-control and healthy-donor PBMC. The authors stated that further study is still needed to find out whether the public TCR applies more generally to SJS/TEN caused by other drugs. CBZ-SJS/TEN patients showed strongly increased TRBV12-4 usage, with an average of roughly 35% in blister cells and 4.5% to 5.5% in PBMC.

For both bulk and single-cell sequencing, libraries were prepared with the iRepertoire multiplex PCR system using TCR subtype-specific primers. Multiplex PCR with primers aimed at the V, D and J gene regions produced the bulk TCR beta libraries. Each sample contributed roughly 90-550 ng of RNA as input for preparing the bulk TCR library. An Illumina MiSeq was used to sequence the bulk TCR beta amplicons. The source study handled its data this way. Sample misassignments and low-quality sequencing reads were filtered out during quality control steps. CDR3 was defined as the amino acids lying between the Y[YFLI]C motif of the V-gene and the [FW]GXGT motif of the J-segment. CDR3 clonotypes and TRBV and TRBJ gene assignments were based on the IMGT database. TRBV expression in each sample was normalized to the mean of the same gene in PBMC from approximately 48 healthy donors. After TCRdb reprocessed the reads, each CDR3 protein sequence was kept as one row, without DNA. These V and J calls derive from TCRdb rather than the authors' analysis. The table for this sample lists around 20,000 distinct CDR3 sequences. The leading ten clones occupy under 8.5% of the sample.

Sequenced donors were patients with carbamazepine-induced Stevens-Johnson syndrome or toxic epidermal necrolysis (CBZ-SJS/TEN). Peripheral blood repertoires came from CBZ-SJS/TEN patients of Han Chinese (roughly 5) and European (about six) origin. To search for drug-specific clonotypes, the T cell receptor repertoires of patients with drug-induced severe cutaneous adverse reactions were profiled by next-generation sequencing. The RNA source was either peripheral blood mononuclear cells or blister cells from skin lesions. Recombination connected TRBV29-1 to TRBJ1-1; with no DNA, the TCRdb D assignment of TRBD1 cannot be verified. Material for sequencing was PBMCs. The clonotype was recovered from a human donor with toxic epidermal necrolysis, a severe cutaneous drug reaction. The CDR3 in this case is CSVGWGGNTEAFF.